A selection of T cell receptor beta chains follows, all from one sample in a study of blood T cells in healthy people across ages. Via MiXCR, TCRdb re-called the 5' RACE reads, giving one row per CDR3 protein. The repertoire holds about 970,000 distinct CDR3 sequences, with 51% as singletons. Sequencing used blood. These receptor sequences come from a woman between 55 and 75 years old in good health. The CDR3 runs from the conserved cysteine through the conserved F or W. A D gene is named only where the DNA matches it firmly. Clone size appears in some rows only: once, few, many, or a class for an expanded clone.

cdr3_length clone_size j_call v_call d_call cdr3_nt cdr3_aa
15 NA TRBJ1-2 TRBV6-5 NA TGTGCCAGCTACCTACCGGGCGCCCCTAACTATGGCTACACCTTC CASYLPGAPNYGYTF
15 NA TRBJ2-7 TRBV20-1 NA TGCAGTGCTACCCCATACAGGGTTGGAAGGGACGAGCAGTACTTC CSATPYRVGRDEQYF
15 NA TRBJ2-5 TRBV4-1 TRBD1 TGCGCCAGCAGCCAAGCCCCGGGACAGGTAGAGGAGCAGTACTTC CASSQAPGQVEEQYF
11 few TRBJ2-7 TRBV6-1 NA TGTGCCAGCGGACCGGGGTACGAGCAGTACTTC CASGPGYEQYF
15 NA TRBJ2-7 TRBV9 NA TGTGCCAGCAGCGTAAGCGCCGGGGGATACAATGAGCAGTACTTC CASSVSAGGYNEQYF
12 NA TRBJ2-7 TRBV2 NA TGTGCCAGCAACGAATTAGGGGACGAGCAGTACTTC CASNELGDEQYF
12 few TRBJ2-4 TRBV6-2/TRBV6-3 NA TGTGCCAGCACCCATGCCCCCTACGGGCAGTACTTC CASTHAPYGQYF
16 NA TRBJ2-3 TRBV7-2 NA TGTGCCAGCAGCTTCACTTCAGTGCTAGGTGGAGATACGCAGTATTTT CASSFTSVLGGDTQYF
12 NA TRBJ1-1 TRBV12-3/TRBV12-4 NA TGTGCCAGCAGTTTGCTACAAACTGAAGCTTTCTTT CASSLLQTEAFF
13 NA TRBJ1-2 TRBV28 NA TGTGCCAGCAGTTTGTCCCGGACCTATGGCTACACCTTC CASSLSRTYGYTF
14 few TRBJ2-4 TRBV28 NA TGTGCCAGCAGTTCCACAGGGACCCGCCGAATTCAGTACTTC CASSSTGTRRIQYF
11 many TRBJ2-7 TRBV6-6 NA TGTGCCAGCAGTAATGAATGGGAGCAGTACTTC CASSNEWEQYF
15 NA TRBJ2-7 TRBV10-3 NA TGTGCCATCAGTCGATTCGAGGGAAACGAGCACGAGCAGTACTTC CAISRFEGNEHEQYF
16 NA TRBJ2-5 TRBV9 TRBD2 TGTGCCAGCAGCGTAGAGGATAGCGGGTATGGTGAGACCCAGTACTTC CASSVEDSGYGETQYF
16 NA TRBJ2-6 TRBV2 NA TGTGCCAGCAGTCGGACGAGCGGCTCTGGGGCCAACGTCCTGACTTTC CASSRTSGSGANVLTF
12 once TRBJ2-1 TRBV24-1 NA TGTGCCACGGCAAGCCTACACAATGAGCAGTTCTTC CATASLHNEQFF
16 NA TRBJ2-2 TRBV9 TRBD2 TGTGCCAGCAGCGTAGTAGGCGGGAGGACCACCGGGGAGCTGTTTTTT CASSVVGGRTTGELFF
13 NA TRBJ2-1 TRBV7-2 NA TGTGCCAGCAGCTTACCGGGGATGAGTGAGCAGTTCTTC CASSLPGMSEQFF
12 many TRBJ2-5 TRBV4-1 NA TGCGCCAGCAGCCAAGATGGGCAGACCCAGTACTTC CASSQDGQTQYF
17 few TRBJ2-7 TRBV28 NA TGTGCCAGCACCGTGGGTGGAGCTAGCGATGATCCCTACGAGCAGTACTTC CASTVGGASDDPYEQYF
15 NA TRBJ2-1 TRBV15 TRBD2 TGTGCCACCAGCACCTTAGCGGGAGGAACCTACGAGCAGTTCTTC CATSTLAGGTYEQFF
15 NA TRBJ2-1 TRBV20-1 TRBD2 TGCAGTGCTAGCGGACTAGCGGGAGGCCGTGGTGAGCAGTTCTTC CSASGLAGGRGEQFF
15 NA TRBJ1-4 TRBV5-1 NA TGCGCCAGCAGCCTCCTGACCAAACCCAATGAAAAACTGTTTTTT CASSLLTKPNEKLFF
19 few TRBJ2-4 TRBV5-1 TRBD2 TGCGCCAGCAGCTTGGCCTCTAGCGGTCCCCGACTAGCCAAAAACATTCAGTACTTC CASSLASSGPRLAKNIQYF
15 NA TRBJ2-5 TRBV28 TRBD2 TGTGCCAGCAGTTTAGTAGCGGGTGGGCTTGGGACCCAGTACTTC CASSLVAGGLGTQYF
11 NA TRBJ2-7 TRBV20-1 NA TGCAGTGCCCGAATAATCTACGAGCAGTACTTC CSARIIYEQYF
17 few TRBJ2-1 TRBV6-6 NA TGTGCCAGCAGTATGACGAAACTAGTTGGGTCCAACAATGAGCAGTTCTTC CASSMTKLVGSNNEQFF
14 NA TRBJ2-1 TRBV20-1 TRBD2 TGCAGTGCCGCATTAGCGGGAGAGGGCAATGAGCAGTTCTTC CSAALAGEGNEQFF
16 NA TRBJ1-2 TRBV29-1 TRBD1 TGCAGCGTACCAAGGGGTATGGCAGGGGGCGGTTATGGCTACACCTTC CSVPRGMAGGGYGYTF
16 few TRBJ2-1 TRBV7-2 TRBD2 TGTGCCAGCAGCTATATGACTAGCGGATTCTACAATGAGCAGTTCTTC CASSYMTSGFYNEQFF
16 few TRBJ2-7 TRBV27 TRBD2 TGTGCCAGCAGTCCGCGGGGGGGCCTTAGCTCCTACGAGCAGTACTTC CASSPRGGLSSYEQYF
14 NA TRBJ1-5 TRBV6-2/TRBV6-3 NA TGTGCCAGCAGTTACTTTGATGGCAATCAGCCCCAGCATTTT CASSYFDGNQPQHF
13 few TRBJ2-7 TRBV20-1 NA TGCAGTGCTAGCGGGAATTCTCACTACGAGCAGTACTTC CSASGNSHYEQYF
14 few TRBJ2-7 TRBV9 NA TGTGCCAGCAGCGGGAGGACGGATCCCTACGAGCAGTACTTC CASSGRTDPYEQYF
17 NA TRBJ2-5 TRBV29-1 TRBD2 TGCAGCGTTGATCCTGCCCCGGTCGCGGGAGGGCCGAATGAGCAGTACTTC CSVDPAPVAGGPNEQYF
14 NA TRBJ2-3 TRBV11-2 NA TGTGCCAGCAGTTCTCCTCGGGCGGGTGGGACGCAGTATTTT CASSSPRAGGTQYF
14 few TRBJ2-5 TRBV6-5 NA TGTGCCAGCAGTTACGTGGATAGGGTCGAGACCCAGTACTTC CASSYVDRVETQYF
15 NA TRBJ2-3 TRBV14 NA TGTGCCAGCAGCCGAATGGTCAGGGGCGCAGATACGCAGTATTTT CASSRMVRGADTQYF
15 few TRBJ2-5 TRBV2 NA TGTGCCAGCAGTCGTGACCAGGGTGGGAGGAAGACCCAGTACTTC CASSRDQGGRKTQYF
15 few TRBJ2-7 TRBV4-2 TRBD2 TGTGCCAGCAGCCCGACTAGCGGGAGGTTCTACGAGCAGTACTTC CASSPTSGRFYEQYF
12 NA TRBJ2-1 TRBV12-3/TRBV12-4 NA TGTGCCAGCAGTGAGACTCGACATGAGCAGTTCTTC CASSETRHEQFF
14 few TRBJ1-1 TRBV7-9 NA TGTGCCAGCAGCCCCGACAGGCGGAACACTGAAGCTTTCTTT CASSPDRRNTEAFF
14 few TRBJ2-5 TRBV7-2 NA TGTGCCAGCAGCTTAAGTCCCGCCCAAGAGACCCAGTACTTC CASSLSPAQETQYF
13 NA TRBJ1-2 TRBV10-2 NA TGCGCCAGCAGTGACACAGGGCGGTATGGCTACACCTTC CASSDTGRYGYTF
12 few TRBJ1-4 TRBV27 NA TGTGCCAGCAGTAGGATCGGTGAAAAACTGTTTTTT CASSRIGEKLFF
15 once TRBJ2-1 TRBV7-9 NA TGTGCCAGCAGCTTAGCCACGAACGCTCGGGGTGAGCAGTTCTTC CASSLATNARGEQFF
18 NA TRBJ2-6 TRBV9 NA TGTGCCAGCAGCGAGGGGTACAGAGTAAGCTCTGGGGCCAACGTCCTGACTTTC CASSEGYRVSSGANVLTF
14 NA TRBJ2-7 TRBV7-2 NA TGTGCCAGCAGCCACGGACAGGGACTAGGTGAGCAGTACTTC CASSHGQGLGEQYF
16 NA TRBJ2-7 TRBV2 NA TGTGCCAGCAGCGACAATACGGAGCGGGCCGCCTACGAGCAGTACTTC CASSDNTERAAYEQYF
11 few TRBJ2-7 TRBV6-2/TRBV6-3 NA TGTGCCAGCGAAGCAGGGACCGAGCAGTACTTC CASEAGTEQYF
15 few TRBJ1-1 TRBV3-1 NA TGTGCCAGCAGCCAAGTTGCAGGGATGAACACTGAAGCTTTCTTT CASSQVAGMNTEAFF
13 NA TRBJ1-1 TRBV12-3/TRBV12-4 NA TGTGCCAGCAGGATTCAGGGTAGCGCTGAAGCTTTCTTT CASRIQGSAEAFF
13 NA TRBJ2-3 TRBV27 NA TGTGCCAGCAGCTGGGCCCGGAAAGATACGCAGTATTTT CASSWARKDTQYF
15 NA TRBJ2-1 TRBV4-1 TRBD2 TGCGCCAGCAGCTATCGGGGAGGGCCCAACAATGAGCAGTTCTTC CASSYRGGPNNEQFF
13 NA TRBJ2-7 TRBV15 NA TGTGCCACCAGCAGGAAGGATTCCTACGAGCAGTACTTC CATSRKDSYEQYF
19 NA TRBJ2-1 TRBV10-3 TRBD2 TGTGCCATCAGTGAGCGGTTGGGTGAGTCGGGAGGCTTCTACGATGAGCAGTTCTTC CAISERLGESGGFYDEQFF
17 NA TRBJ1-5 TRBV27 NA TGTGCCAGCAGGTCTGTCTTTCGTGGGCCAGTGAATCAGCCCCAGCATTTT CASRSVFRGPVNQPQHF
18 NA TRBJ2-6 TRBV7-2 NA TGTGCCAGCAGCTTAAAAGGGGCTGTAAACTCTGGGGCCAACGTCCTGACTTTC CASSLKGAVNSGANVLTF
18 NA TRBJ2-7 TRBV6-1 NA TGTGCCAGCAGTGAAACCTCCGGGCTGCTGGGTTGGGCTAGCAGGCAGTACTTC CASSETSGLLGWASRQYF